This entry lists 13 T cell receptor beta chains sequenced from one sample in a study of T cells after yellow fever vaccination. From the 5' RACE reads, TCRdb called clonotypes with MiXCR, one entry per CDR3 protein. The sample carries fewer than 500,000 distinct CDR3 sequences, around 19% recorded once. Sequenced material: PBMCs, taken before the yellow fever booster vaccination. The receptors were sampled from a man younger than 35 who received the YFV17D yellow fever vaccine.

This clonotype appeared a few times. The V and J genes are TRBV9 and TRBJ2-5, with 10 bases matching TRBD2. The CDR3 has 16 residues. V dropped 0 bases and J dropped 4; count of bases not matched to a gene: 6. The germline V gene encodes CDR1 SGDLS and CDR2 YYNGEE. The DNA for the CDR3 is TGTGCCAGCAGCGTAGGAGAGCGGGGGGGCCTAGAGACCCAGTACTTC. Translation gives CASSVGERGGLETQYF.

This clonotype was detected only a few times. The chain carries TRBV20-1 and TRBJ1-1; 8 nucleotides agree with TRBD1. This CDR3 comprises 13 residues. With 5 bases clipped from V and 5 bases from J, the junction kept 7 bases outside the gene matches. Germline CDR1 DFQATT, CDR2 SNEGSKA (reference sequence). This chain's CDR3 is CSARTGGVTEAFF. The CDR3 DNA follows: TGCAGTGCTCGAACAGGGGGGGTGACTGAAGCTTTCTTT.

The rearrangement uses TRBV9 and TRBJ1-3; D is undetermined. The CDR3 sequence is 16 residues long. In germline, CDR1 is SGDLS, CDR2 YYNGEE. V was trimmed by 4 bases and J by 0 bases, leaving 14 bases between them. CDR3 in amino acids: CASSPNPGSSGNTIYF. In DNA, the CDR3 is TGTGCCAGCAGCCCAAATCCGGGTTCCTCTGGAAACACCATATATTTT. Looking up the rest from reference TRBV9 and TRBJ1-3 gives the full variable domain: DSGVTQTPKHLITATGQRVTLRCSPRSGDLSVYWYQQSLDQGLQFLIQYYNGEERAKGNILERFSAQQFPDLHSELNLSSLELGDSALYFCASSPNPGSSGNTIYFGEGSWLTVV.

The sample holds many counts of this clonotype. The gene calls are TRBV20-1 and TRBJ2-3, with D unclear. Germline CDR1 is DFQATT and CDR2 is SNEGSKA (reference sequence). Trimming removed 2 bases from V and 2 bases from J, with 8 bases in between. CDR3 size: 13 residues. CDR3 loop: CSARREPTDTQYF. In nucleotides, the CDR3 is TGCAGTGCTAGACGAGAGCCCACAGATACGCAGTATTTT.

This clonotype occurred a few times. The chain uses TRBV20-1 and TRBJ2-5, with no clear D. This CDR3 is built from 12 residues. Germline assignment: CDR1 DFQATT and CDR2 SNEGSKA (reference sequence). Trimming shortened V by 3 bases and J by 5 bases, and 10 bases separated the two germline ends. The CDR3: CSARAQPETQYF. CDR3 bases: TGCAGTGCTAGGGCCCAGCCGGAGACCCAGTACTTC.

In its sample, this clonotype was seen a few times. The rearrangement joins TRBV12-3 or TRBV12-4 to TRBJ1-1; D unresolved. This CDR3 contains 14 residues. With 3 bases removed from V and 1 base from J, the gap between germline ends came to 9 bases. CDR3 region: CASSFPAGNTEAFF. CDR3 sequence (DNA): TGTGCCAGCAGTTTCCCGGCGGGGAACACTGAAGCTTTCTTT.

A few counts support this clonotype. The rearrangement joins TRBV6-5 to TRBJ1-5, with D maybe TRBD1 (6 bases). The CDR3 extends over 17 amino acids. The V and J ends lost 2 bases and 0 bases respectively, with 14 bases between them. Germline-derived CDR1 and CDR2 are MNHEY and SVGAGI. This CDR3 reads CASSYDRTVYSNQPQHF. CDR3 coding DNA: TGTGCCAGCAGTTACGATCGGACAGTCTATAGCAATCAGCCCCAGCATTTT.

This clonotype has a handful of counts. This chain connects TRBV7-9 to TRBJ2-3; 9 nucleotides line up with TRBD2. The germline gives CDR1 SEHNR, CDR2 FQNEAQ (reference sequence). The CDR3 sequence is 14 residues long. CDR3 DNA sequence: TGTGCGACAGCAGCGGGGGGTGTCGCAGATACGCAGTATTTT. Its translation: CATAAGGVADTQYF.

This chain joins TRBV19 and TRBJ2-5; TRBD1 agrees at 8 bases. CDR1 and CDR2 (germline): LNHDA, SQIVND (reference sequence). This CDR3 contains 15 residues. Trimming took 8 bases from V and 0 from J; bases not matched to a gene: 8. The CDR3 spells CASGRTGTYQETQYF. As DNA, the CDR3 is TGTGCCAGTGGGCGGACAGGGACGTACCAAGAGACCCAGTACTTC. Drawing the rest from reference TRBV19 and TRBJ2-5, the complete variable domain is DGGITQSPKYLFRKEGQNVTLSCEQNLNHDAMYWYRQDPGQGLRLIYYSQIVNDFQKGDIAEGYSVSREKKESFPLTVTSAQKNPTAFYLCASGRTGTYQETQYFGPGTRLLVL.

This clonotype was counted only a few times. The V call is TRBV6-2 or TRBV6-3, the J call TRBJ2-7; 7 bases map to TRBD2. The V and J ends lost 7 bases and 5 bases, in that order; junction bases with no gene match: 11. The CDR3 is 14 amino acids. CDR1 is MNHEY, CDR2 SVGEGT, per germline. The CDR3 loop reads CASTKDSGSHEQYV. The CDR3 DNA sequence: TGTGCCAGCACCAAAGATAGCGGGTCCCACGAGCAGTACGTC.

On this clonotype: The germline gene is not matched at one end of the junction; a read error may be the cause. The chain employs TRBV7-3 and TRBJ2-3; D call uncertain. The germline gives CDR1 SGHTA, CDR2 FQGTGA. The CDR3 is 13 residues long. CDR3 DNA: TGTGCCAGCAGCTTAGCTGTCACAGATACGCAGTTTTTT. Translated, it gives CASSLAVTDTQFF.

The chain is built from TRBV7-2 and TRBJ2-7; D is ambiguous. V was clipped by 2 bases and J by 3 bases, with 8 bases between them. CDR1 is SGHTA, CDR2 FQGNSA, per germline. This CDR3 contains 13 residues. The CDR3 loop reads CASSLSPLYEQYF. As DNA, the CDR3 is TGTGCCAGCAGCTTAAGCCCTCTCTACGAGCAGTACTTC.

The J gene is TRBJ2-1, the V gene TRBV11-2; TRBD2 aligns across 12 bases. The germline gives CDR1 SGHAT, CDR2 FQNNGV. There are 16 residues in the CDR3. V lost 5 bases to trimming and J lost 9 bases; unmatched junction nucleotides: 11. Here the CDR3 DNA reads TGTGCCAGCAGCCGCGCTAGCGGGGGGGATCGGGCTGAGCAGTTCTTC. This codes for CASSRASGGDRAEQFF.